The source of this TCR beta chain is a study of molecular identifiers for immune sequencing clone quantification. MiXCR, applied by TCRdb to the PCR reads, yields one record per CDR3 protein. This sample has about 68,000 distinct CDR3 sequences; 15% to 20% occur once, and the top ten carry over 1.3%. The trim removed 1 base at V and 7 bases at J, leaving 1 base unmatched. Germline V gene sequence: CDR1 SEHNR, CDR2 FQNEAQ (reference sequence). The length of the CDR3 is 13 residues. This clonotype has ten or more counts. The sequence derives from a human donor in good health. Some libraries in this study had Jurkat cell RNA spiked in. Input material: naive CD8+ T cells from blood, with Jurkat cell RNA spiked in. The subset was: FACS-sorted CD8+CD4-CCR7+CD45RA+ naive T cells. The J gene is TRBJ1-5, the V gene TRBV7-9, with 7 bases aligning to TRBD1. This chain's CDR3 is CASSLEGAQPQHF. The CDR3 nucleotides are TGTGCCAGCAGCTTAGAGGGGGCGCAGCCCCAGCATTTT.